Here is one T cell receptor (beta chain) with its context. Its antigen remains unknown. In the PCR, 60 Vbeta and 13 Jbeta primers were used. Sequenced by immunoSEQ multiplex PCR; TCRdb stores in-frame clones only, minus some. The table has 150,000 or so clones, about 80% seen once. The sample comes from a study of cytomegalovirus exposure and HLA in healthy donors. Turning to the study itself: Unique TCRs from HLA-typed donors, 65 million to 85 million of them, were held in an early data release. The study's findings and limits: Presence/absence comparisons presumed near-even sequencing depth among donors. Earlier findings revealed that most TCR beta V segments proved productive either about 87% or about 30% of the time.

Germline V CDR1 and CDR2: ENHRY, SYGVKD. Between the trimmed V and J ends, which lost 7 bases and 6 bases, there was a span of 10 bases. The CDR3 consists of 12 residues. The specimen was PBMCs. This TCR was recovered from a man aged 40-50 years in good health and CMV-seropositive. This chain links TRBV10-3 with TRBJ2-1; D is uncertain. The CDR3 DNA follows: TGTGCCATCATGGGCCAGACCAATGAGCAGTTCTTC. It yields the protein CAIMGQTNEQFF.